The 21 T cell receptor beta chains below all came from one sample that was sequenced in a study of blood T cell repertoires in COVID-19. The protocol was immunoSEQ multiplex PCR, while the TCRdb copy is restricted to in-frame clones and leaves out a portion. The sample records under 250,000 clones, under 85% being singletons. Material for sequencing was peripheral blood. The receptors were sampled from a human donor in a cohort sampled during active COVID-19.

For the CDR3, the DNA is TGTGCCAGCAGTTCGTATTTAGCGGGAGTCCTTGAGACCCAGTACTTC. This gives the protein CASSSYLAGVLETQYF. The V call is TRBV28, the J call TRBJ2-5; 9 nucleotides align to TRBD2. The CDR3 is 16 residues long. The germline V gene encodes CDR1 MDHEN and CDR2 SYDVKM. The V segment lost 4 bases and the J segment 5 bases; nucleotides outside the gene matches: 11.

This chain joins TRBV5-1 and TRBJ1-2; 7 nucleotides match TRBD1. The germline CDR1 and CDR2 sequences are SGHRS and YFSETQ. The CDR3 runs 16 residues. V shed 0 bases, J shed 0 bases, and the junction held 5 bases outside the gene matches. CDR3 sequence reads: CASSLGRDRTNYGYTF. CDR3 sequence (DNA): TGCGCCAGCAGCTTGGGGAGGGACAGAACTAACTATGGCTACACCTTC.

In the case of this clone: Within the sample, other DNA sequences also encode this same CDR3. The chain uses TRBV7-9 and TRBJ2-3; TRBD2 might be the D (5 bases). Per germline, CDR1 SEHNR and CDR2 FQNEAQ (reference sequence). V was cut by 5 bases and J by 0 bases, with 6 bases left in between. The CDR3 loop spans 13 amino acids. The CDR3 DNA follows: TGTGCCAGCAGCCGGGATAGCACAGATACGCAGTATTTT. It codes for CASSRDSTDTQYF.

In the case of this clone: A read error may explain this, as a much larger clone is one base away. This sample also contains other DNA sequences that code for the same CDR3. This chain connects TRBV7-2 to TRBJ2-7; tentatively, D is TRBD1 (5 bases). Germline V CDR1 and CDR2: SGHTA, FQGNSA. CDR3 length: 14 residues. CDR3 nucleotides: TGTGCTAGCAGCTCCCGACAGAGATCCTACGAGCAGTACTTC. Amino acid sequence: CASSSRQRSYEQYF.

This clone showed up just a few times. The chain combines TRBV3-1 (or the pseudogene TRBV3-2) with TRBJ1-4; D is unclear. The CDR3 spans 14 residues. The germline V gene has CDR1 LGHDT and CDR2 YNNKEL (reference sequence). V was shortened by 0 bases and J by 0 bases, with 2 bases between the two germline ends. DNA for the CDR3: TGTGCCAGCAGCCAAGACGCAACTAATGAAAAACTGTTTTTT. It yields the protein CASSQDATNEKLFF.

The chain links TRBV28 to TRBJ1-3; TRBD1 aligns across 7 bases. CDR1 is MDHEN, CDR2 SYDVKM, per germline. The CDR3 totals 17 residues. Trimming cost V 6 bases and J 4 bases; bases outside gene matches: 15. In DNA form, the CDR3 reads TGTGCCAGCAGCTTACAATACCGCTTGACAGGGGGAAACACCATATATTTT. Amino acid sequence: CASSLQYRLTGGNTIYF.

The chain uses TRBV6-6 and TRBJ1-5, with 7 bases that match TRBD1. This CDR3 has 15 amino acids. V lost 6 bases to trimming and J lost 4 bases; unmatched junction nucleotides: 9. CDR1 is MNHNY, CDR2 SVGAGI, per germline (reference sequence). CDR3 coding DNA: TGTGCCAGCAGCCCCCAGGGACAGACTAATCAGCCCCAGCATTTT. Translation: CASSPQGQTNQPQHF.

The V gene is TRBV4-2, the J gene TRBJ2-7, with 9 bases aligning to TRBD2. Germline CDR1 and CDR2: LGHNA and YNFKEQ. V trimming: 0 bases; J trimming: 0 bases; junction bases outside the gene matches: 9. The CDR3 length is 18 residues. CDR3: CASSQELASGVSSYEQYF. In DNA, the CDR3 is TGTGCCAGCAGCCAAGAATTGGCTAGCGGGGTCAGCTCCTACGAGCAGTACTTC.

This clone was picked up one time. This chain uses TRBV6-5 with TRBJ2-2; D is ambiguous. Per germline, CDR1 MNHEY and CDR2 SVGAGI. CDR3 length equals 11 residues. Trimming shortened V by 5 bases and J by 5 bases, and 3 bases separated the two germline ends. The CDR3 is CASSLTGELFF. Here the CDR3 DNA reads TGTGCCAGCAGTCTTACCGGGGAGCTGTTTTTT.

The V call is TRBV14, the J call TRBJ1-2, with D hard to call. Germline values: CDR1 SGHDN, CDR2 FVKESK. V was pared by 0 bases and J by 4 bases, with 15 bases between. CDR3 size: 16 residues. The CDR3 loop reads CASSQDFMGRIYGYTF. In nucleotides, the CDR3 is TGTGCCAGCAGCCAAGATTTTATGGGCCGGATCTATGGCTACACCTTC. Complete variable domain (other parts from reference TRBV14 and TRBJ1-2): EAGVTQFPSHSVIEKGQTVTLRCDPISGHDNLYWYRRVMGKEIKFLLHFVKESKQDESGMPNNRFLAERTGGTYSTLKVQPAELEDSGVYFCASSQDFMGRIYGYTFGSGTRLTVV.

The chain combines TRBV19 with TRBJ2-1; 8 nucleotides match TRBD2. This CDR3 spans 16 amino acids. Per germline, CDR1 LNHDA and CDR2 SQIVND (reference sequence). With V trimmed by 2 bases and J by 6 bases, 9 bases remained unmatched. This CDR3 reads CASSILGSGEVNEQFF. The DNA of the CDR3 is TGTGCCAGTAGTATACTTGGTAGCGGGGAAGTCAATGAGCAGTTCTTC.

The chain combines TRBV4-1 with TRBJ1-1; 8 bases are shared with TRBD1. V dropped 0 bases and J dropped 4; count of bases not matched to a gene: 4. This CDR3 region has 15 residues. The germline V gene encodes CDR1 MGHRA and CDR2 YSYEKL. CDR3 DNA: TGCGCCAGCAGCCAAGAGACAGGGGTACGCACTGAAGCTTTCTTT. This gives the protein CASSQETGVRTEAFF.

The chain uses TRBV2 and TRBJ1-6, with D hard to call. V was shortened by 7 bases and J by 7 bases, with 17 bases between the two germline ends. Per germline, CDR1 SNHLY and CDR2 FYNNEI. The CDR3 has 15 amino acids. This CDR3 is CASTNTRGGNSPLHF. Written as DNA, the CDR3 is TGTGCCAGCACCAACACCCGGGGTGGGAATTCACCCCTCCACTTT.

V gene TRBV6-5 combines with J gene TRBJ1-5, with 10 bases matching TRBD1. From germline, CDR1 is MNHEY and CDR2 SVGAGI. This CDR3 has 15 amino acids. The V segment lost 6 bases and the J segment 2 bases; nucleotides outside the gene matches: 4. CDR3 region: CASRGGTGGNQPQHF. The CDR3 DNA is TGTGCCAGCAGGGGGGGGACAGGGGGCAATCAGCCCCAGCATTTT.

The rearrangement joins TRBV7-6 to TRBJ2-2, with TRBD1 matching 7 bases. The CDR3 has 15 amino acids. In germline, CDR1 is SGHVS, CDR2 FNYEAQ. Germline trimming cut 5 bases from V and 2 bases from J; bases unmatched to any gene: 5. The CDR3 sequence: CASSKGTENTGELFF. The CDR3 nucleotides are TGTGCCAGCAGCAAAGGGACAGAAAACACCGGGGAGCTGTTTTTT.

This clone was picked up one time. V is TRBV6-2 or TRBV6-3 and J is TRBJ1-5; 7 nucleotides align to TRBD1. The CDR3 has 17 residues. V dropped 5 bases and J dropped 2; count of bases not matched to a gene: 12. Germline values: CDR1 MNHEY, CDR2 SVGEGT. The CDR3 region has the DNA TGTGCCAGCAGTCCCCCAGGCGGAGGGGGCGGCAATCAGCCCCAGCATTTT. Translating gives CASSPPGGGGGNQPQHF.

The chain joins TRBV6-5 to TRBJ2-1; possible D gene TRBD1, 5 bases. The CDR3 spans 12 residues. The V gene lost 5 bases and the J gene lost 9 bases, with 11 bases spanning the gap. Germline V gives CDR1 MNHEY, CDR2 SVGAGI. CDR3: CASSPSRGEQFF. Here the CDR3 DNA reads TGTGCCAGCAGTCCCTCTAGGGGTGAGCAGTTCTTC.

The CDR3 bases are TGTGCCAGCAGCGCCGGGACAGGGAGTTACGAGCAGTACTTC. Protein sequence: CASSAGTGSYEQYF. The chain is built from TRBV6-6 and TRBJ2-7, with 9 bases matching TRBD1. The junction had 7 bases not matched to a gene; V was cut back by 6 bases and J by 4 bases. This CDR3 has 14 amino acids. Germline CDR1 is MNHNY and CDR2 is SVGAGI (reference sequence).

The V and J genes are TRBV19 and TRBJ2-2; 12 bases fit TRBD2. The trim removed 3 bases at V and 4 bases at J, leaving 6 bases unmatched. Germline-derived CDR1 and CDR2 are LNHDA and SQIVND (reference sequence). The CDR3 covers 17 residues. CDR3 in amino acids: CASSMTSGSRITGELFF. DNA for the CDR3: TGTGCCAGTAGTATGACTAGCGGGAGTCGTATCACCGGGGAGCTGTTTTTT.

This rearrangement joins TRBV7-9 to TRBJ1-1; 12 bases match TRBD1. The germline CDR1 and CDR2 sequences are SEHNR and FQNEAQ (reference sequence). V was pared by 0 bases and J by 7 bases, with 6 bases of the junction left unmatched. This CDR3 is built from 16 residues. CDR3 protein: CASSLAPGQGADEAFF. CDR3 coding DNA: TGTGCCAGCAGCTTAGCGCCGGGACAGGGGGCAGATGAAGCTTTCTTT.

The gene calls are TRBV6-6 and TRBJ2-3; 9 nucleotides align to TRBD1. CDR3 length: 15 residues. V shed 6 bases and J 3 bases; nucleotides not matched to a gene: 7. Per the germline V gene, CDR1 is MNHNY and CDR2 is SVGAGI (reference sequence). The CDR3 coding sequence is TGTGCCAGCAGCGGAAGGACAGGGGTAACAGATACGCAGTATTTT. Amino acid sequence: CASSGRTGVTDTQYF.